Presented here are 27 T cell receptor beta chains from one specimen sequenced in a study of blood T cells in healthy people across ages. A second PCR, run for about 6 to 12 cycles, used a sample-barcoded 5' primer plus a J-beta primer mix. TCRdb re-derived calls from the 5' RACE reads in MiXCR, one entry per CDR3 protein. The table has about 1.1 million distinct CDR3 sequences, about two fifths seen once. Sequenced sample: blood. These receptors all stem from a man in his late teens or twenties in good health.

The rearrangement uses TRBV12-3 or TRBV12-4 and TRBJ1-6; D unclear. The CDR3 length is 16 residues. V shed 6 bases and J shed 8 bases, with 20 bases lying between them. The DNA of the CDR3 is TGTGCCAGCAGCATTTGGACCCGATCAAGATATTCACCCCTCCACTTT. Amino acids: CASSIWTRSRYSPLHF.

There are a few counts of this clonotype. This chain links TRBV20-1 with TRBJ1-5; D perhaps matches TRBD1 (5 bases). This CDR3 contains 15 residues. Trimming removed 3 bases at V and 0 bases at J, with 12 bases between. Germline CDR1 reads DFQATT; CDR2 reads SNEGSKA (reference sequence). CDR3 nucleotide sequence: TGCAGTGCTAGGAGGGGTATAGGTAGCAATCAGCCCCAGCATTTT. This encodes CSARRGIGSNQPQHF.

A single count supports this clonotype. At one end the junction does not follow the germline gene, possibly because of a read error. This chain uses TRBV24-1 with TRBJ2-1; no reliable D call. The CDR3 runs to 11 residues. Germline loops: CDR1 KGHDR, CDR2 SFDVKD. The CDR3 region is CAASDQNEQFF. The CDR3 bases are TGTGCCGCCAGTGATCAGAATGAGCAGTTCTTC.

Comments on this clonotype: This could be a read error, since a much larger clone is one nucleotide away. The V call is TRBV4-2, the J call TRBJ2-5; 7 nucleotides line up with TRBD1. This CDR3 is built from 16 residues. In germline, CDR1 is LGHNA, CDR2 YNFKEQ. Trimming at V came to 0 bases and at J to 11 bases, leaving 15 bases not matched to a gene. The CDR3 reads CASSQDYGTAYNEQYF. The DNA for the CDR3 is TGTGCCAGCAGCCAAGATTACGGGACAGCGTACAATGAGCAGTACTTC.

This clonotype was observed at least ten times. The genes are TRBV20-1 and TRBJ1-2, with a possible D match to TRBD1 (5 bases). CDR3 size: 13 residues. Germline values: CDR1 DFQATT, CDR2 SNEGSKA (reference sequence). V lost 0 bases to trimming and J lost 4 bases, with 9 bases between them. CDR3 loop: CSARDPDSYGYTF. For the CDR3, the DNA is TGCAGTGCTAGAGACCCCGACAGCTATGGCTACACCTTC.

A few counts support this clonotype. The rearrangement uses TRBV5-1 and TRBJ2-3; 8 nucleotides match TRBD2. CDR1 and CDR2 (germline): SGHRS, YFSETQ. J gave up 0 bases and V 4 bases, and 7 bases lay outside the gene matches. The CDR3 has 16 amino acids. CDR3 in amino acids: CASSNRVAGSTDTQYF. CDR3 sequence (DNA): TGCGCCAGCAGCAACAGAGTAGCGGGGAGCACAGATACGCAGTATTTT.

This clonotype has a handful of counts. This sequence joins TRBV27 and TRBJ2-3, with TRBD2 matching 9 bases. The CDR3 runs to 14 residues. J gave up 10 bases and V 8 bases, and 13 bases lay outside the gene matches. Germline assignment: CDR1 MNHEY and CDR2 SMNVEV (reference sequence). The CDR3: CASRGGTSFPSQYF. The CDR3, as DNA: TGTGCCAGCCGTGGCGGGACTAGCTTTCCCTCGCAGTATTTT.

This clonotype was detected only a few times. The rearrangement joins TRBV20-1 to TRBJ1-4, with no clear D. This CDR3 spans 12 amino acids. The V end lost 3 bases, the J end lost 9 bases, and 11 bases lay between the germline ends. From germline, CDR1 is DFQATT and CDR2 SNEGSKA (reference sequence). The CDR3 sequence: CSASGVSKKLFF. CDR3 bases: TGCAGTGCTAGCGGGGTTTCTAAAAAACTGTTTTTT.

On this clonotype: This sequence may be a read error, since a much larger clone differs from it by one base. This chain connects TRBV27 to TRBJ2-1; tentative D call: TRBD2 (5 bases). The V end lost 2 bases, the J end lost 4 bases, and 12 bases lay between the germline ends. Germline V lookup: CDR1 MNHEY, CDR2 SMNVEV (reference sequence). The CDR3 consists of 15 residues. This chain's CDR3 is CASSLTSPGYNEQFF. CDR3 nucleotides: TGTGCCAGCAGTTTAACATCCCCGGGGTACAATGAGCAGTTCTTC.

This clonotype has a single count. The chain joins TRBV2 to TRBJ1-1; D unresolved. V shed 3 bases and J shed 12 bases, with 8 bases lying between them. From germline, CDR1 is SNHLY and CDR2 FYNNEI. This CDR3 is 10 amino acids long. This CDR3 is CASSEGVPFF. CDR3 nucleotides: TGTGCCAGCAGTGAGGGAGTTCCTTTCTTT. Based on the CDR3 plus reference TRBV2 and TRBJ1-1, the full variable domain is EPEVTQTPSHQVTQMGQEVILRCVPISNHLYFYWYRQILGQKVEFLVSFYNNEISEKSEIFDDQFSVERPDGSNFTLKIRSTKLEDSAMYFCASSEGVPFFGQGTRLTVV.

The chain uses TRBV12-5 and TRBJ2-7, with D unresolved. The germline V gene encodes CDR1 LGHNT and CDR2 FRNRAP. This CDR3 has 12 residues. The V end lost 0 bases, the J end lost 7 bases, and 7 bases lay between the germline ends. This CDR3 reads CASGLVRAEQYF. As DNA, the CDR3 is TGTGCTAGTGGTTTGGTAAGGGCTGAGCAGTACTTC.

The chain uses TRBV6-2 or TRBV6-3 and TRBJ1-4; the D is unclear. Germline V gene sequence: CDR1 MNHEY, CDR2 SVGEGT. V was shortened by 0 bases and J by 13 bases, with 12 bases between the two germline ends. The CDR3 runs to 13 residues. The DNA of the CDR3 is TGTGCCAGCAGTTACTCGAGTGACTCCCTACTGTTTTTT. Translated: CASSYSSDSLLFF.

This chain connects TRBV9 to TRBJ2-5, with 7 positions matching TRBD1. This CDR3 comprises 16 residues. Germline V CDR1 and CDR2: SGDLS, YYNGEE. V lost 0 bases and J lost 1; bases outside the gene matches: 6. The CDR3 coding sequence is TGTGCCAGCAGCGTAGAGACAGGGAGTGCCCAAGAGACCCAGTACTTC. Translation gives CASSVETGSAQETQYF. Drawing the rest from reference TRBV9 and TRBJ2-5, the complete variable domain is DSGVTQTPKHLITATGQRVTLRCSPRSGDLSVYWYQQSLDQGLQFLIQYYNGEERAKGNILERFSAQQFPDLHSELNLSSLELGDSALYFCASSVETGSAQETQYFGPGTRLLVL.

This clonotype has just a few counts. V usage is TRBV6-1 and J usage is TRBJ2-4; perhaps TRBD2 as D (5 bases). The J call may be faulty, since TRBJ2-7 better matches the DNA end. Germline V gene data show CDR1 as MNHNS and CDR2 as SASEGT. CDR3 length: 11 amino acids. This chain's CDR3 is CASSEGAEQYF. The CDR3 region has the DNA TGTGCCAGCAGTGAGGGAGCCGAGCAGTACTTC.

This clonotype was seen once. The V gene is TRBV7-2, the J gene TRBJ2-1; the D call may be TRBD1 or TRBD2 (5 bases each). The closer fit of TRBJ2-7 to the DNA end suggests the J call may be wrong. Germline V gene lookup returns CDR1 SGHTA and CDR2 FQGNSA. CDR3 length equals 15 residues. CDR3 DNA sequence: TGTGCCAGCAGCGATCGACCGACAGACTACAATGAGCAGTACTTC. Translation: CASSDRPTDYNEQYF.

The rearrangement joins TRBV7-2 to TRBJ1-5; a possible D gene is TRBD1 (5 bases). V lost 3 bases, J lost 3 bases, and 9 bases lay in between. Germline CDR1 and CDR2: SGHTA and FQGNSA. The CDR3 runs 14 residues. In DNA, the CDR3 is TGTGCCAGCAGCTTTCGGGGGTACAATCAGCCCCAGCATTTT. This translates into CASSFRGYNQPQHF.

This clonotype was picked up a small number of times. This rearrangement joins TRBV5-5 to TRBJ1-2; 10 bases agree with TRBD1. After removal of 5 bases from V and 6 bases from J, the junction contained 10 bases not matched to a gene. Germline loops: CDR1 SGHKS, CDR2 YYEKEE (reference sequence). The CDR3 is 15 amino acids. As DNA, the CDR3 is TGTGCCAGCAGACGGGACAGGGGTAACTATGATGGCTACACCTTC. As protein: CASRRDRGNYDGYTF.

CDR3 protein: CAIRDEGDTQYF. The CDR3 DNA reads as TGTGCCATCAGGGACGAGGGGGATACGCAGTATTTT. The V call is TRBV10-3, the J call TRBJ2-3; the D gene could be TRBD1 or TRBD2 (5 bases each). The V gene lost 6 bases and the J gene lost 6 bases, with 10 bases spanning the gap. The CDR3 is made up of 12 amino acids. Germline V gene lookup returns CDR1 ENHRY and CDR2 SYGVKD.

This clonotype was detected a few times. In DNA form, the CDR3 reads TGCAGTGCTAGGCCTAACAGGGGCCACGGCTACACCTTC. Amino acid sequence: CSARPNRGHGYTF. The chain has TRBV20-1 and TRBJ1-2; 7 nucleotides agree with TRBD1. Germline CDR1 is DFQATT and CDR2 is SNEGSKA (reference sequence). This CDR3 spans 13 amino acids. V gave up 3 bases and J gave up 8 bases; unmatched junction bases: 9.

This clonotype occurred many times. The chain recombines TRBV10-3 with TRBJ2-3, with 12 bases identical to TRBD2. The CDR3 totals 15 residues. The V and J ends lost 4 bases and 4 bases, in that order; junction bases with no gene match: 3. The germline V gene has CDR1 ENHRY and CDR2 SYGVKD. CDR3 loop: CAISALAGGADTQYF. The DNA of the CDR3 is TGTGCCATCAGTGCACTAGCGGGGGGCGCAGATACGCAGTATTTT.

This clonotype was detected only once. This chain uses TRBV28 with TRBJ1-4; D is possibly TRBD1 (6 bases). The CDR3 runs to 17 residues. Trimming removed 3 bases at V and 0 bases at J, with 14 bases between. Germline V lookup: CDR1 MDHEN, CDR2 SYDVKM. The CDR3 here is CASSFGTGQTTNEKLFF. The CDR3 DNA reads as TGTGCCAGCAGTTTTGGTACAGGGCAAACAACTAATGAAAAACTGTTTTTT.

This clonotype was recorded a few times. This chain uses TRBV6-2 or TRBV6-3 with TRBJ1-2; D may be TRBD1 (5 bases). The CDR3 loop spans 15 amino acids. Germline V gene data show CDR1 as MNHEY and CDR2 as SVGEGT. The V gene lost 0 bases and the J gene lost 5 bases, with 13 bases spanning the gap. The CDR3 region is CASSYSPGPGYGYTF. CDR3 DNA sequence: TGTGCCAGCAGTTACTCCCCGGGACCTGGATATGGCTACACCTTC.

The rearrangement links TRBV9 to TRBJ2-1; perhaps TRBD1 as D (5 bases). V was shortened by 2 bases and J by 6 bases, with 15 bases between the two germline ends. The CDR3 has 15 residues. Per the germline V gene, CDR1 is SGDLS and CDR2 is YYNGEE. The CDR3 region is CASSVVQGASNEQFF. The CDR3 coding sequence is TGTGCCAGCAGCGTCGTGCAGGGTGCATCCAATGAGCAGTTCTTC.

This chain links TRBV29-1 with TRBJ1-1; a possible D gene is TRBD1 (6 bases). Between the trimmed V and J ends, which lost 4 bases and 5 bases, there was a span of 20 bases. Germline CDR1 is SQVTM and CDR2 is ANQGSEA. CDR3 length: 15 residues. DNA for the CDR3: TGCAGCGTTGGCTTGACAGGCCAAGGGAGGACTGAAGCTTTCTTT. Its translation: CSVGLTGQGRTEAFF.

The V call is TRBV10-3, the J call TRBJ2-7, with TRBD2 identical over 13 bases. This CDR3 is 19 amino acids long. V dropped 3 bases and J dropped 0; count of bases not matched to a gene: 11. Germline assignment: CDR1 ENHRY and CDR2 SYGVKD. This chain's CDR3 is CAISDTNSGLAGSSYEQYF. DNA for the CDR3: TGTGCCATCAGTGATACCAACTCGGGACTAGCGGGGAGCTCCTACGAGCAGTACTTC.

The J gene is TRBJ2-3, the V gene TRBV27, with D perhaps TRBD1 or TRBD2 (6 bases each). This CDR3 spans 14 amino acids. The germline gives CDR1 MNHEY, CDR2 SMNVEV (reference sequence). Trimming pared 7 bases from V and 4 bases from J, leaving 15 bases between. In nucleotides, the CDR3 is TGTGCCAGCAACTCGGGGGCGATCGCAGATACGCAGTATTTT. This gives the protein CASNSGAIADTQYF.

The rearrangement joins TRBV29-1 to TRBJ2-3, with D possibly matching TRBD2 (6 bases). Germline CDR1 reads SQVTM; CDR2 reads ANQGSEA. V lost 6 bases, J lost 1 base, and 11 bases lay in between. The CDR3 has 13 residues. This chain's CDR3 is CSVSPGGTDTQYF. CDR3 DNA sequence: TGCAGCGTCTCCCCGGGGGGCACAGATACGCAGTATTTT.